Listed here are 28 T cell receptor beta chains from one sample, sequenced in a study of cytomegalovirus exposure and HLA in healthy donors. The primer mix had 60 Vbeta and 13 Jbeta primers. Sequencing used immunoSEQ multiplex PCR; TCRdb keeps in-frame clones, though not all of them. The sample lists about 160,000 clones, just under 80% occurring once. Sequenced material: PBMCs. All receptors come from a woman aged 50 to 65 in good health and CMV-seronegative.

CDR3 in amino acids: CASSLGIESVVNEQFF. In nucleotides, the CDR3 is TGTGCCAGCAGCTTAGGAATCGAATCGGTAGTCAATGAGCAGTTCTTC. V gene TRBV11-3 combines with J gene TRBJ2-1; D unclear. Trimming pared 1 base from V and 6 bases from J, leaving 16 bases between. The CDR3 has 16 residues. Germline CDR1 and CDR2: SGHNT and YENEEA.

The sample holds a few counts of this clone. V is TRBV7-9 and J is TRBJ2-1; D is possibly TRBD2 (6 bases). The germline V gene encodes CDR1 SEHNR and CDR2 FQNEAQ (reference sequence). This CDR3 has 17 amino acids. Trimming shortened V by 5 bases and J by 6 bases, and 23 bases separated the two germline ends. CDR3 loop: CASSVPIRQAGSNEQFF. DNA for the CDR3: TGTGCCAGCAGCGTACCAATACGGCAAGCGGGTAGCAATGAGCAGTTCTTC.

The J gene is TRBJ2-1, the V gene TRBV11-2, with 10 bases aligning to TRBD2. Germline V gene sequence: CDR1 SGHAT, CDR2 FQNNGV. The CDR3 spans 16 residues. J lost 4 bases, V lost 0 bases, and 3 bases had no gene match. The chain's CDR3 is CASSLDVAGGYNEQFF. The CDR3, as DNA: TGTGCCAGCAGCTTAGATGTAGCGGGAGGATACAATGAGCAGTTCTTC.

This clone was recorded once. The chain links TRBV5-4 to TRBJ1-5; TRBD1 agrees at 8 bases. Trimming at V came to 2 bases and at J to 1 base, leaving 2 bases not matched to a gene. The germline V gene has CDR1 SGHNT and CDR2 YYREEE (reference sequence). This CDR3 has 15 residues. As DNA, the CDR3 is TGTGCCAGCAGCTTAGGACAGGGAAGCAATCAGCCCCAGCATTTT. It translates to CASSLGQGSNQPQHF.

The chain employs TRBV5-1 and TRBJ1-1; 7 bases align to TRBD1. The ends lost 4 bases at V and 6 bases at J; junction bases unmatched: 6. There are 13 residues in the CDR3. The V gene's germline CDR1 is SGHRS and CDR2 YFSETQ. The CDR3 region has the DNA TGCGCCAGCAGCCTAGACAGGGTGGCTGAAGCTTTCTTT. Translation: CASSLDRVAEAFF.

This sequence joins TRBV6-6 and TRBJ1-2, with TRBD1 identical over 8 bases. The CDR3 extends over 15 amino acids. The V segment lost 8 bases and the J segment 4 bases; nucleotides outside the gene matches: 12. Germline loops: CDR1 MNHNY, CDR2 SVGAGI (reference sequence). The CDR3 here is CASRSGTGSSYGYTF. As DNA, the CDR3 is TGTGCCAGCCGCTCCGGGACAGGTTCATCCTATGGCTACACCTTC.

The rearrangement uses TRBV28 and TRBJ1-4, with D possibly TRBD1 on 6 matching bases. Germline assignment: CDR1 MDHEN and CDR2 SYDVKM. This CDR3 is built from 12 residues. Trimming pared 5 bases from V and 10 bases from J, leaving 11 bases between. The CDR3 DNA reads as TGTGCCAGCAGTCTTGGGGGCGGAAAACTGTTTTTT. Translated, it gives CASSLGGGKLFF. Together with reference TRBV28 and TRBJ1-4, the CDR3 gives the full variable domain: DVKVTQSSRYLVKRTGEKVFLECVQDMDHENMFWYRQDPGLGLRLIYFSYDVKMKEKGDIPEGYSVSREKKERFSLILESASTNQTSMYLCASSLGGGKLFFGSGTQLSVL.

The sample holds one count of this clone. Here the CDR3 DNA reads TGTGCCAGTAGTATCAAAGCGAACACCGGCGAGCAGTACTTC. This encodes CASSIKANTGEQYF. The chain joins TRBV19 to TRBJ2-7, with D unresolved. Per the germline V gene, CDR1 is LNHDA and CDR2 is SQIVND (reference sequence). The CDR3 runs to 14 residues. V gave up 3 bases and J gave up 6 bases, with 15 bases separating them. Filled out from reference TRBV19 and TRBJ2-7, the complete variable domain reads DGGITQSPKYLFRKEGQNVTLSCEQNLNHDAMYWYRQDPGQGLRLIYYSQIVNDFQKGDIAEGYSVSREKKESFPLTVTSAQKNPTAFYLCASSIKANTGEQYFGPGTRLTVT.

The V gene is TRBV18, the J gene TRBJ1-5; perhaps TRBD1 as D (6 bases). Trimming shortened V by 2 bases and J by 0 bases, and 11 bases separated the two germline ends. This CDR3 spans 16 amino acids. CDR1 and CDR2 (germline): KGHSH, LQKENI. The CDR3, as DNA: TGTGCCAGCTCACCAAGGACAGACTATAGCAATCAGCCCCAGCATTTT. Amino acid sequence: CASSPRTDYSNQPQHF.

The chain uses TRBV7-2 and TRBJ2-1; a possible D gene is TRBD2 (5 bases). CDR1 SGHTA and CDR2 FQGNSA come from the germline V gene. V dropped 4 bases and J dropped 4 bases, with 14 bases sitting between them. The CDR3 spans 15 residues. The CDR3 region is CASSSQMKRYNEQFF. CDR3 bases: TGTGCCAGCAGCTCCCAAATGAAGCGGTACAATGAGCAGTTCTTC.

This rearrangement joins TRBV7-9 to TRBJ1-1, with TRBD1 matching over 8 bases. CDR3 length: 16 residues. Germline loops: CDR1 SEHNR, CDR2 FQNEAQ (reference sequence). J gave up 3 bases and V 5 bases, and 11 bases lay outside the gene matches. The CDR3 loop reads CASSPAGGKVDTEAFF. In DNA, the CDR3 is TGTGCCAGCAGCCCCGCAGGGGGCAAGGTAGACACTGAAGCTTTCTTT.

The chain uses TRBV5-6 and TRBJ2-2; 9 bases map to TRBD1. The CDR3 runs to 15 residues. Germline V CDR1 and CDR2: SGHDT, YYEEEE. The V segment lost 1 base and the J segment 7 bases; nucleotides outside the gene matches: 5. The CDR3 DNA reads TGTGCCAGCAGCTTGAGGGACAGGGATTTCGGGGAGCTGTTTTTT. Amino acid sequence: CASSLRDRDFGELFF.

The chain couples TRBV9 to TRBJ1-2; TRBD1 aligns across 8 bases. The CDR3 length is 16 residues. V shed 3 bases, J shed 4 bases, and the junction held 11 bases outside the gene matches. Germline CDR1 and CDR2: SGDLS and YYNGEE. CDR3 coding DNA: TGTGCCAGCAGCGGTGGGACAGGCCTATCCATCTATGGCTACACCTTC. Translating it yields CASSGGTGLSIYGYTF.

The chain carries TRBV11-3 and TRBJ2-2, with 14 bases matching TRBD2. The junction had 5 bases not matched to a gene; V was cut back by 1 base and J by 4 bases. This CDR3 comprises 18 residues. Germline CDR1 and CDR2: SGHNT and YENEEA. This CDR3 is CASSLGGTSGGLTGELFF. CDR3 sequence (DNA): TGTGCCAGCAGCTTAGGGGGGACTAGCGGGGGTCTCACCGGGGAGCTGTTTTTT.

V usage is TRBV27 and J usage is TRBJ2-7, with 7 nucleotides matching TRBD2. The CDR3 is made up of 17 amino acids. Germline CDR1 and CDR2: MNHEY and SMNVEV (reference sequence). With V trimmed by 0 bases and J by 1 base, 9 bases remained unmatched. CDR3 region: CASSLSPGSGLSYEQYF. The CDR3 DNA reads as TGTGCCAGCAGTTTATCTCCCGGTAGCGGGTTATCCTACGAGCAGTACTTC.

The DNA for the CDR3 is TGTGCCAGTAAACAGGGAGGGGTCCCTGAAGCTTTCTTT. Its translation is CASKQGGVPEAFF. This rearrangement joins TRBV27 to TRBJ1-1; the D gene is possibly TRBD1 (6 bases). Trimming took off 9 bases at V and 6 bases at J, with 17 bases between the two ends. Germline CDR1 is MNHEY and CDR2 is SMNVEV (reference sequence). The CDR3 is made up of 13 amino acids.

V is TRBV2 and J is TRBJ1-2; D might be TRBD1 (6 bases). This CDR3 has 13 amino acids. Germline CDR1 is SNHLY and CDR2 is FYNNEI. The germline V and J ends were trimmed by 8 bases and 4 bases, with 14 bases remaining between them. CDR3 DNA sequence: TGTGCCAGCGAACAGGGACCCGGCTATGGCTACACCTTC. This encodes CASEQGPGYGYTF. The full variable domain, in which reference TRBV2 and TRBJ1-2 provide the parts outside the CDR3, is EPEVTQTPSHQVTQMGQEVILRCVPISNHLYFYWYRQILGQKVEFLVSFYNNEISEKSEIFDDQFSVERPDGSNFTLKIRSTKLEDSAMYFCASEQGPGYGYTFGSGTRLTVV.

J is TRBJ2-5 and V is TRBV27; D might be TRBD2 (6 bases). The CDR3 length is 14 residues. CDR1 MNHEY and CDR2 SMNVEV come from the germline V gene (reference sequence). V gave up 5 bases and J gave up 2 bases, with 12 bases separating them. The CDR3: CASSPRLGQETQYF. The CDR3 DNA reads TGTGCCAGCAGTCCGCGACTAGGACAAGAGACCCAGTACTTC.

The V call is TRBV7-2, the J call TRBJ2-3; D possibly corresponds to TRBD2 (6 bases). V lost 4 bases, J lost 5 bases, and 16 bases lay in between. This CDR3 is 15 amino acids long. Germline CDR1 SGHTA, CDR2 FQGNSA. CDR3 in DNA: TGTGCCAGCAGCTCTCCCGGGGGAATCAAAGATACGCAGTATTTT. This encodes CASSSPGGIKDTQYF.

This chain connects TRBV14 to TRBJ1-3, with D possibly matching TRBD1 (5 bases). Between the trimmed V and J ends, which lost 1 base and 4 bases, there was a span of 11 bases. The germline gives CDR1 SGHDN, CDR2 FVKESK. The CDR3 extends over 15 amino acids. CDR3 nucleotides: TGTGCCAGCAGCCAAGTCGCGGCAGGGGGAAACACCATATATTTT. Amino acid sequence: CASSQVAAGGNTIYF.

The chain couples TRBV7-2 to TRBJ2-1; D is perhaps TRBD2 (6 bases). Germline CDR1 is SGHTA and CDR2 is FQGNSA. V was pared by 5 bases and J by 0 bases, with 11 bases between. The CDR3 runs 15 residues. This chain's CDR3 is CASSRDFSSYNEQFF. The DNA of the CDR3 is TGTGCCAGCAGCCGGGACTTCAGCTCCTACAATGAGCAGTTCTTC. The variable domain in full, completed from reference TRBV7-2 and TRBJ2-1, reads GAGVSQSPSNKVTEKGKDVELRCDPISGHTALYWYRQSLGQGLEFLIYFQGNSAPDKSGLPSDRFSAERTGGSVSTLTIQRTQQEDSAVYLCASSRDFSSYNEQFFGPGTRLTVL.

As regards this clone: Within the sample, other DNA sequences also encode this same CDR3. The chain employs TRBV27 and TRBJ2-3, with TRBD1 matching 10 bases. Germline CDR1 MNHEY, CDR2 SMNVEV (reference sequence). This CDR3 region has 19 residues. The junction had 14 bases not matched to a gene; V was cut back by 4 bases and J by 1 base. The DNA of the CDR3 is TGTGCCAGCAGTTCCCGGCGGGACAGGGGAAGGGTAGGCACAGATACGCAGTATTTT. This sequence encodes CASSSRRDRGRVGTDTQYF.

The V and J genes are TRBV28 and TRBJ2-4, with TRBD2 matching 9 bases. The trim removed 7 bases at V and 6 bases at J, leaving 16 bases unmatched. CDR1 and CDR2 (germline): MDHEN, SYDVKM. This CDR3 contains 17 residues. CDR3 residues: CASILSRGGREGNIQYF. The CDR3 DNA reads as TGTGCCAGCATCCTATCTCGGGGCGGGAGGGAGGGAAACATTCAGTACTTC.

The chain couples TRBV7-2 to TRBJ2-2, with a weak D call TRBD1 (5 bases). Germline CDR1 is SGHTA and CDR2 is FQGNSA. CDR3 length: 15 residues. With 2 bases removed from V and 2 bases from J, the gap between germline ends came to 9 bases. In DNA form, the CDR3 reads TGTGCCAGCAGCTTAAACAGGATTAACACCGGGGAGCTGTTTTTT. It is translated as CASSLNRINTGELFF.

This clone was observed a handful of times. The chain has TRBV15 and TRBJ1-1; D not resolved. Germline values: CDR1 LNHNV, CDR2 YYDKDF (reference sequence). CDR3 length equals 14 residues. Trimming took 2 bases from V and 1 from J, leaving 8 bases between them. Here the CDR3 reads CATSRLTTNTEAFF. CDR3 in DNA: TGTGCCACCAGCAGACTAACCACGAACACTGAAGCTTTCTTT.

The J gene is TRBJ2-2, the V gene TRBV5-4, with a possible D match to TRBD2 (6 bases). V lost 3 bases and J 1 base, leaving 13 bases between the germline ends. The CDR3 spans 16 residues. Germline CDR1 reads SGHNT; CDR2 reads YYREEE (reference sequence). The CDR3, as DNA: TGTGCCAGCAGCTCGGGACTGGCGCTGAACACCGGGGAGCTGTTTTTT. Protein product: CASSSGLALNTGELFF.

The chain employs TRBV5-1 and TRBJ2-1; 15 nucleotides agree with TRBD2. V lost 3 bases, J lost 4 bases, and 2 bases stayed unmatched. The CDR3 consists of 16 residues. Per the germline V gene, CDR1 is SGHRS and CDR2 is YFSETQ. CDR3 in amino acids: CASSYGLAGGYNEQFF. The CDR3 region has the DNA TGCGCCAGCAGCTACGGACTAGCGGGAGGGTACAATGAGCAGTTCTTC.

Only one count was recorded for this clone. The gene calls are TRBV13 and TRBJ2-7, with D possibly being TRBD1 (6 bases). Germline assignment: CDR1 PRHDT and CDR2 FYEKMQ (reference sequence). The CDR3 length is 14 residues. Trimming removed 3 bases from V and 7 bases from J, with 16 bases in between. The CDR3 bases are TGTGCCAGCAGCTTTAGAGGGGGTGAATGGGAGCAGTACTTC. It encodes CASSFRGGEWEQYF. Combining the CDR3 with reference TRBV13 and TRBJ2-7 gives the whole variable domain AAGVIQSPRHLIKEKRETATLKCYPIPRHDTVYWYQQGPGQDPQFLISFYEKMQSDKGSIPDRFSAQQFSDYHSELNMSSLELGDSALYFCASSFRGGEWEQYFGPGTRLTVT.